The 27 T cell receptor beta chains in this list originate from one sample, sequenced in a study of blood T cells in healthy people across ages. Together with a sample-barcoded 5' primer, a J-beta primer mix was included in a second PCR lasting about 7 to 11 cycles. MiXCR, run by TCRdb on the 5' RACE reads, gives a single entry per CDR3 protein. The sample lists hundreds of thousands of distinct CDR3 sequences, about 51% occurring once. The source material was blood. The receptors were sampled from a woman of 80 years or more in good health.

This sequence joins TRBV6-5 and TRBJ2-7, with 8 bases identical to TRBD2. The junction had 17 bases not matched to a gene; V was cut back by 0 bases and J by 4 bases. CDR3 length equals 19 residues. Germline V gene sequence: CDR1 MNHEY, CDR2 SVGAGI. Here the CDR3 reads CASSYSSPLSGGDLYEQYF. The DNA of the CDR3 is TGTGCCAGCAGTTACTCGAGTCCCTTAAGCGGGGGAGACCTATACGAGCAGTACTTC.

The chain is built from TRBV3-1 and TRBJ1-5; D unclear. The V gene's germline CDR1 is LGHDT and CDR2 YNNKEL (reference sequence). This CDR3 comprises 12 residues. V gave up 3 bases and J gave up 7 bases, with 7 bases separating them. The CDR3 loop reads CASSQSYQPQHF. In DNA, the CDR3 is TGTGCCAGCAGCCAGTCGTACCAGCCCCAGCATTTT.

Details on this clonotype: A read error may be the cause here, since a much bigger clone is one base away. CDR3 nucleotide sequence: TGCAGCGCTCGGTTGTGGTACGAGCAGTACTTC. Translating it yields CSARLWYEQYF. The rearrangement links TRBV29-1 to TRBJ2-4; no reliable D call. Gene TRBJ2-7 matches the end of the DNA better, so the J call may be wrong. The V gene's germline CDR1 is SQVTM and CDR2 ANQGSEA. The CDR3 is 11 residues long.

This clonotype was seen a few times. The chain is built from TRBV29-1 and TRBJ1-2; 8 nucleotides match TRBD1. Looked up from germline, CDR1 is SQVTM and CDR2 is ANQGSEA. V was pared by 7 bases and J by 7 bases, with 14 bases of the junction left unmatched. This CDR3 is built from 14 residues. The CDR3 coding sequence is TGCAGCGCCTGGACAGGGAGTCGTTTTGGTGGCTACACCTTC. It yields the protein CSAWTGSRFGGYTF.

This chain connects TRBV29-1 to TRBJ2-7; D not certain. Trimming removed 4 bases at V and 2 bases at J, with 12 bases between. The CDR3 totals 13 residues. Per the germline V gene, CDR1 is SQVTM and CDR2 is ANQGSEA. CDR3 region: CSVALNRAYEQYF. CDR3 sequence (DNA): TGCAGCGTTGCTCTTAACAGAGCCTACGAGCAGTACTTC.

The rearrangement joins TRBV7-7 to TRBJ2-1; tentatively, D is TRBD2 (7 bases). The CDR3 contains 14 residues. V shed 4 bases and J shed 10 bases, with 17 bases lying between them. Germline CDR1 is SSHAT and CDR2 is FNYEAQ (reference sequence). CDR3 in DNA: TGTGCCAGCAGCTCGGGGCCGGGGGGCGGCGAGCAGTTCTTC. It is translated as CASSSGPGGGEQFF. Together with reference TRBV7-7 and TRBJ2-1, the CDR3 gives the full variable domain: GAGVSQSPRYKVTKRGQDVTLRCDPISSHATLYWYQQALGQGPEFLTYFNYEAQPDKSGLPSDRFSAERPEGSISTLTIQRTEQRDSAMYRCASSSGPGGGEQFFGPGTRLTVL.

With regard to this clonotype: This could be a read error, since a much larger clone is one nucleotide away. J is TRBJ2-1 and V is TRBV6-6, with D possibly matching TRBD1 (5 bases). Trimming stripped 2 bases from V and 7 bases from J, with 12 bases between. Per germline, CDR1 MNHNY and CDR2 SVGAGI (reference sequence). The CDR3 is 14 residues long. CDR3 sequence (DNA): TGTGCCAGCAGTTACCCAAGGGGCGGAAATGAGCAGTTCTTC. Translated: CASSYPRGGNEQFF.

This clonotype was seen only a few times. The rearrangement joins TRBV7-2 to TRBJ1-2; possible D gene TRBD1, 5 bases. The CDR3 has 15 residues. Germline-derived CDR1 and CDR2 are SGHTA and FQGNSA. V lost 5 bases and J lost 1, with 14 bases in between. CDR3 DNA sequence: TGTGCCAGCAGCGCCAGTGGGGGAAATAACTATGGCTACACCTTC. It translates to CASSASGGNNYGYTF.

The V call is TRBV6-2 or TRBV6-3, the J call TRBJ1-1; a weak D match, TRBD1 (5 bases). V lost 5 bases, J lost 7 bases, and 17 bases lay in between. CDR1 MNHEY and CDR2 SVGEGT come from the germline V gene. The CDR3 totals 14 residues. The CDR3 sequence is CASSRGSPRGEAFF. The CDR3 nucleotides read TGTGCCAGCAGTCGGGGCAGCCCAAGGGGTGAAGCTTTCTTT.

About this clonotype: Mismatch with germline at one junction end may stem from a read error. The chain links TRBV11-2 to TRBJ2-1; 8 bases line up with TRBD2. CDR1 SGHAT and CDR2 FQNNGV come from the germline V gene. CDR3 length: 16 amino acids. CDR3 sequence: CTSSLFSSGEYNEQFF. The CDR3 bases are TGTACCAGCAGCTTATTTAGTAGCGGGGAATACAATGAGCAGTTCTTC.

A few counts support this clonotype. V is TRBV28 and J is TRBJ1-2, with no clear D. Per germline, CDR1 MDHEN and CDR2 SYDVKM. The CDR3 is 13 residues long. V gave up 5 bases and J gave up 0 bases, with 7 bases separating them. CDR3 DNA sequence: TGTGCCAGCAGTACACTAGCTAACTATGGCTACACCTTC. It translates to CASSTLANYGYTF.

This clonotype was picked up a small number of times. The chain links TRBV20-1 to TRBJ1-5; TRBD1 aligns across 10 bases. This CDR3 contains 14 residues. The germline gives CDR1 DFQATT, CDR2 SNEGSKA (reference sequence). Trimming removed 5 bases from V and 6 bases from J; junction bases left unmatched: 7. The CDR3 DNA is TGCAGTGCTTCACGGACAGGGGGGATTCAGCCCCAGCATTTT. This encodes CSASRTGGIQPQHF.

The V and J genes are TRBV30 and TRBJ2-1, with TRBD2 identical over 7 bases. V lost 8 bases to trimming and J lost 0 bases; unmatched junction nucleotides: 7. CDR1 is GTSNPN and CDR2 is SVGIG in the germline V gene (reference sequence). This CDR3 comprises 14 residues. Here the CDR3 reads CALQAGSSYNEQFF. CDR3 DNA: TGTGCCCTCCAAGCGGGGAGCTCCTACAATGAGCAGTTCTTC.

This clonotype turned up a few times. The CDR3 DNA is TGTGCCAGCAGTCGTCCGGGACGGCTGAATGAGCAGTTCTTC. This translates into CASSRPGRLNEQFF. The rearrangement joins TRBV27 to TRBJ2-1; possibly TRBD1 or TRBD2 for D (5 bases each). Looked up from germline, CDR1 is MNHEY and CDR2 is SMNVEV (reference sequence). V lost 5 bases to trimming and J lost 7 bases, with 15 bases between them. This CDR3 is built from 14 residues.

V usage is TRBV12-3 or TRBV12-4 and J usage is TRBJ2-4; the D gene is possibly TRBD1 (6 bases). Trimming removed 8 bases at V and 8 bases at J, with 28 bases between. This CDR3 spans 17 amino acids. CDR3 sequence: CASSQEGGAEVVDIQYF. The CDR3 bases are TGTGCCAGCTCACAGGAAGGGGGAGCTGAGGTCGTTGACATTCAGTACTTC.

There are a few counts of this clonotype. The genes are TRBV5-1 and TRBJ2-3; no reliable D call. The V and J ends lost 4 bases and 0 bases respectively, with 15 bases between them. The CDR3 covers 16 residues. CDR1 and CDR2 from the germline V gene are SGHRS and YFSETQ. Written as DNA, the CDR3 is TGCGCCAGCAGCCCCGACAACTGGCCCAGCACAGATACGCAGTATTTT. Translation gives CASSPDNWPSTDTQYF.

The chain is built from TRBV2 and TRBJ2-2; 12 bases line up with TRBD2. Germline V lookup: CDR1 SNHLY, CDR2 FYNNEI. This CDR3 has 15 amino acids. V was pared by 6 bases and J by 4 bases, with 3 bases of the junction left unmatched. The CDR3 DNA is TGTGCCAGCAGGGGACTAGCGGGCATCACCGGGGAGCTGTTTTTT. As protein: CASRGLAGITGELFF.

The V call is TRBV29-1, the J call TRBJ2-7; 9 nucleotides align to TRBD2. Germline V lookup: CDR1 SQVTM, CDR2 ANQGSEA. This CDR3 is built from 13 residues. V lost 5 bases to trimming and J lost 3 bases; unmatched junction nucleotides: 5. The CDR3 here is CSVRLSGSYEQYF. CDR3 DNA sequence: TGCAGCGTTCGTCTTAGCGGGAGCTACGAGCAGTACTTC.

The gene calls are TRBV12-3 or TRBV12-4 and TRBJ2-1, with TRBD2 matching 12 bases. The CDR3 spans 15 residues. V lost 6 bases to trimming and J lost 10 bases; unmatched junction nucleotides: 10. CDR3 sequence: CASSPSSGGAGEQFF. Written as DNA, the CDR3 is TGTGCCAGCAGCCCATCTAGCGGGGGGGCCGGAGAGCAGTTCTTC.

This clonotype was picked up many times. The CDR3 loop is CASSLDAMTQYF. CDR3 DNA sequence: TGTGCCAGCAGCTTGGACGCAATGACCCAGTACTTC. This rearrangement joins TRBV5-4 to TRBJ2-5, with D unresolved. Trimming took off 0 bases at V and 7 bases at J, with 7 bases between the two ends. The length of the CDR3 is 12 residues. Germline V gene lookup returns CDR1 SGHNT and CDR2 YYREEE (reference sequence).

At least ten counts were recorded for this clonotype. The rearrangement links TRBV6-1 to TRBJ2-7; D uncertain. Trimming stripped 2 bases from V and 4 bases from J, with 3 bases between. CDR3 size: 11 residues. Germline V CDR1 and CDR2: MNHNS, SASEGT. CDR3 sequence (DNA): TGTGCCAGCAGTGAAATGTACGAGCAGTACTTC. Translated: CASSEMYEQYF.

In the case of this clonotype: One junction end disagrees with the germline gene, perhaps due to a read error. The chain joins TRBV12-3 or TRBV12-4 to TRBJ2-3, with D perhaps assigned TRBD1 or TRBD2 (6 bases each). The CDR3 has 13 amino acids. CDR3 sequence: CASSIRGADTEYF. In nucleotides, the CDR3 is TGTGCCAGCAGTATAAGGGGGGCAGATACGGAGTATTTT.

The chain joins TRBV6-5 to TRBJ1-5, with D perhaps matching TRBD1 (6 bases). The CDR3 runs to 14 residues. Per the germline V gene, CDR1 is MNHEY and CDR2 is SVGAGI. V was cut by 5 bases and J by 2 bases, with 10 bases left in between. CDR3 in amino acids: CASSHPGGNQPQHF. The CDR3 region has the DNA TGTGCCAGCAGTCACCCAGGGGGCAATCAGCCCCAGCATTTT.

V usage is TRBV20-1 and J usage is TRBJ1-2; 8 bases are shared with TRBD1. The CDR3 consists of 17 residues. V gave up 0 bases and J gave up 4 bases; unmatched junction bases: 13. Per germline, CDR1 DFQATT and CDR2 SNEGSKA (reference sequence). CDR3 DNA: TGCAGTGCTAGAGATATTATCACAGGGGGAAATCCCTATGGCTACACCTTC. The encoded protein is CSARDIITGGNPYGYTF.

This clonotype was recorded a few times. V usage is TRBV5-4 and J usage is TRBJ2-1; the D gene could be TRBD1 or TRBD2 (6 bases each). Per the germline V gene, CDR1 is SGHNT and CDR2 is YYREEE (reference sequence). V lost 4 bases, J lost 4 bases, and 12 bases lay in between. The CDR3 spans 14 residues. Written as DNA, the CDR3 is TGTGCCAGCAGCGTGGTAGGGGGGTACAATGAGCAGTTCTTC. Translating it yields CASSVVGGYNEQFF. The full variable domain, its missing parts supplied by reference TRBV5-4 and TRBJ2-1, is ETGVTQSPTHLIKTRGQQVTLRCSSQSGHNTVSWYQQALGQGPQFIFQYYREEENGRGNFPPRFSGLQFPNYSSELNVNALELDDSALYLCASSVVGGYNEQFFGPGTRLTVL.

The chain combines TRBV7-3 with TRBJ1-6; D is possibly TRBD1 (5 bases). The CDR3 runs to 13 residues. Germline V gene data show CDR1 as SGHTA and CDR2 as FQGTGA. The germline V and J ends were trimmed by 4 bases and 7 bases, with 8 bases remaining between them. The CDR3 coding sequence is TGTGCCAGCAGCTCCGCAGGGAATTCACCCCTCCACTTT. It codes for CASSSAGNSPLHF.

This chain uses TRBV7-9 with TRBJ2-3, with 9 positions matching TRBD2. Trimming cost V 7 bases and J 4 bases; bases outside gene matches: 15. CDR1 and CDR2 (germline): SEHNR, FQNEAQ (reference sequence). The CDR3 sequence is 17 residues long. CDR3 residues: CASTIVSGGEVADTQYF. CDR3 in DNA: TGTGCCAGCACCATCGTTAGCGGGGGCGAAGTGGCAGATACGCAGTATTTT.